Below, one T cell receptor beta chain is given with its context. The data belong to a study of T cell changes during pregnancy in multiple sclerosis. The CDR3 sequence is 18 residues long. The germline V and J ends were trimmed by 3 bases and 0 bases, with 17 bases remaining between them. CDR1 and CDR2 from the germline V gene are KGHSH and LQKENI. Clones were sequenced by immunoSEQ multiplex PCR, and TCRdb holds only the in-frame ones, with some missing. The sample shows 25,000 to 35,000 clones, 90% of them seen only once. The TCR was taken from a female donor in good health, enrolled as a control in a pregnancy study. This sample comprised CD4+ T cells from peripheral blood mononuclear cells, obtained in the second trimester of pregnancy. The J gene is TRBJ2-2, the V gene TRBV18; no reliable D call. The CDR3 DNA reads as TGTGCCAGCTCACCCCTCCCCCCCGGGTATACGAACACCGGGGAGCTGTTTTTT. This codes for CASSPLPPGYTNTGELFF. Full variable domain (rest looked up from reference TRBV18 and TRBJ2-2): NAGVMQNPRHLVRRRGQEARLRCSPMKGHSHVYWYRQLPEEGLKFMVYLQKENIIDESGMPKERFSAEFPKEGPSILRIQQVVRGDSAAYFCASSPLPPGYTNTGELFFGEGSRLTVL.